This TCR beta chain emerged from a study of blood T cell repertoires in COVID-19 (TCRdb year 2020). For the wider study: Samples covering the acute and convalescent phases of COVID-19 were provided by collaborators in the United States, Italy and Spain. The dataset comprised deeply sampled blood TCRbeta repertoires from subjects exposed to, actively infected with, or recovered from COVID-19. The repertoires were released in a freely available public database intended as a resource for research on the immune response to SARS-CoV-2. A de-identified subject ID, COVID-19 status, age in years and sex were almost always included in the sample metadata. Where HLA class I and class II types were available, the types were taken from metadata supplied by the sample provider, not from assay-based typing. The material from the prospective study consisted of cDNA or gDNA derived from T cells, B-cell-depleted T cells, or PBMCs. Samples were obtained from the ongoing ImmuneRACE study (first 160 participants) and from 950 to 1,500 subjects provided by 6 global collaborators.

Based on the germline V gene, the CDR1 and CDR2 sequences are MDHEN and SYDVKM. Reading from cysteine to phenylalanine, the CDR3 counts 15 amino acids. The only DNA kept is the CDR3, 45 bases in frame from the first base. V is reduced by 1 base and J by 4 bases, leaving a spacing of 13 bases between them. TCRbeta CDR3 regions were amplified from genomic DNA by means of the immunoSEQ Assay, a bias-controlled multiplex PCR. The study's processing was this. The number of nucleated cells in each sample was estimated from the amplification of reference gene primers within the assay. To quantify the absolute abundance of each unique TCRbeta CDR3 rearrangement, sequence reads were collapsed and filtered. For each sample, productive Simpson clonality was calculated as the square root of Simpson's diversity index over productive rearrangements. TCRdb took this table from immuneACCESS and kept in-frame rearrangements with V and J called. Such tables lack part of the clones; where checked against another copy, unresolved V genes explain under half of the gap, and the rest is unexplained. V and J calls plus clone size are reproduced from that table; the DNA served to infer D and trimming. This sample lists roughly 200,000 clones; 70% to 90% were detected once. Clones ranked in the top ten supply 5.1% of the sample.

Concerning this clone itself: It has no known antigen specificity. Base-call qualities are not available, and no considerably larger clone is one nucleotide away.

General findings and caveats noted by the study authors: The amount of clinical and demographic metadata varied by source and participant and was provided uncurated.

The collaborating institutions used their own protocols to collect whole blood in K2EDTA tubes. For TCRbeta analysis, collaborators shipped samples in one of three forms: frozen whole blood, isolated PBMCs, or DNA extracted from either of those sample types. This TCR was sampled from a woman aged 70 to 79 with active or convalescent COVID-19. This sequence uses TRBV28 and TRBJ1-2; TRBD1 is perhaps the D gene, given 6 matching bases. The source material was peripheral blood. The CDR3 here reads CASSLLGGFLYGYTF. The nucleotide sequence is TGTGCCAGCAGTTTATTAGGGGGTTTCCTCTATGGCTACACCTTC.